One sample yielded the 12 T cell receptor beta chains listed below, sequenced in a study of blood T cell repertoires in COVID-19. TCRdb's table, derived via immunoSEQ multiplex PCR, lists solely in-frame clones and lacks some. The sample lists 270,000 or so clones, roughly 89% occurring once. The sequenced sample was peripheral blood. The receptor source for this set is a middle-aged woman who had recovered from COVID-19.

The chain recombines TRBV4-1 with TRBJ2-5, with D unresolved. The CDR3 runs 15 residues. Germline CDR1 reads MGHRA; CDR2 reads YSYEKL. V lost 1 base, J lost 4 bases, and 13 bases lay in between. The CDR3 loop is CASSQVILGGETQYF. CDR3 in DNA: TGCGCCAGCAGCCAAGTGATCCTCGGCGGAGAGACCCAGTACTTC.

This chain links TRBV5-1 with TRBJ2-3, with 9 positions matching TRBD2. Germline V CDR1 and CDR2: SGHRS, YFSETQ. The CDR3 runs to 14 residues. V was clipped by 7 bases and J by 6 bases; unmatched bases: 9. CDR3 bases: TGCGCCAGCGAACCGGGACTAGCAACGGATACGCAGTATTTT. The encoded protein is CASEPGLATDTQYF.

The chain employs TRBV5-6 and TRBJ1-2, with a possible D match to TRBD1 (6 bases). CDR1 is SGHDT and CDR2 is YYEEEE in the germline V gene. The CDR3 is made up of 13 amino acids. Trimming cost V 1 base and J 5 bases, with 9 bases left between them. The CDR3 loop is CASSLNREYGYTF. CDR3 sequence (DNA): TGTGCCAGCAGCTTGAACAGGGAGTATGGCTACACCTTC.

The sample holds one count of this clone. V usage is TRBV5-4 and J usage is TRBJ1-3; unclear D gene. Trimming removed 3 bases from V and 0 bases from J, with 7 bases in between. The CDR3 sequence is 14 residues long. CDR1 is SGHNT and CDR2 is YYREEE in the germline V gene (reference sequence). The CDR3 region is CASSSRNSGNTIYF. CDR3 in DNA: TGTGCCAGCAGCTCCAGAAACTCTGGAAACACCATATATTTT. Based on the CDR3 plus reference TRBV5-4 and TRBJ1-3, the full variable domain is ETGVTQSPTHLIKTRGQQVTLRCSSQSGHNTVSWYQQALGQGPQFIFQYYREEENGRGNFPPRFSGLQFPNYSSELNVNALELDDSALYLCASSSRNSGNTIYFGEGSWLTVV.

The chain recombines TRBV5-1 with TRBJ1-4; TRBD1 matches 8 bases. The CDR3 totals 12 residues. The ends lost 7 bases at V and 8 bases at J; junction bases unmatched: 4. The germline V gene has CDR1 SGHRS and CDR2 YFSETQ. The CDR3 here is CASSDRDEKLFF. In DNA, the CDR3 is TGCGCCAGCTCGGACAGGGACGAAAAACTGTTTTTT.

V is TRBV6-4 and J is TRBJ2-2; D is unresolved. CDR3 length: 12 residues. CDR1 MRHNA and CDR2 SNTAGT come from the germline V gene. V was trimmed by 5 bases and J by 5 bases, leaving 6 bases between them. The CDR3 region is CASSHGTGELFF. The CDR3 DNA follows: TGTGCCAGCAGTCACGGGACCGGGGAGCTGTTTTTT.

The CDR3 protein is CASSYSIVAVTDTQYF. The CDR3 DNA reads TGTGCCAGCAGTTACTCGATCGTAGCGGTCACAGATACGCAGTATTTT. The chain uses TRBV6-5 and TRBJ2-3; weak D call: TRBD2 (6 bases). V gave up 0 bases and J gave up 2 bases, with 12 bases separating them. From germline, CDR1 is MNHEY and CDR2 SVGAGI. The CDR3 is 16 amino acids.

The chain combines TRBV28 with TRBJ2-3; TRBD1 matches 9 bases. This CDR3 comprises 15 residues. CDR1 and CDR2 (germline): MDHEN, SYDVKM. Trimming cost V 1 base and J 6 bases; bases outside gene matches: 5. The CDR3 sequence: CASSLYTGGIDTQYF. The CDR3 nucleotides are TGTGCCAGCAGTTTATACACAGGGGGCATCGATACGCAGTATTTT.

This chain joins TRBV7-2 and TRBJ2-2, with D perhaps TRBD1 (6 bases). The CDR3 runs 14 residues. Trimming took 1 base from V and 7 from J, leaving 10 bases between them. Germline assignment: CDR1 SGHTA and CDR2 FQGNSA. The CDR3 loop is CASSLGYRVGELFF. As DNA, the CDR3 is TGTGCCAGCAGCTTAGGTTACAGGGTCGGGGAGCTGTTTTTT.

The chain joins TRBV19 to TRBJ1-1, with D perhaps matching TRBD1 (6 bases). Trimming took 3 bases from V and 5 from J, leaving 16 bases between them. Germline V gives CDR1 LNHDA, CDR2 SQIVND (reference sequence). The CDR3 extends over 15 amino acids. The CDR3 loop is CASSILLGALTEAFF. CDR3 nucleotide sequence: TGTGCCAGTAGTATCCTCTTGGGGGCTTTGACTGAAGCTTTCTTT.

The rearrangement links TRBV2 to TRBJ2-7; TRBD1 aligns across 8 bases. This CDR3 region has 14 residues. J was trimmed by 4 bases and V by 6 bases; bases with no gene match: 8. Germline assignment: CDR1 SNHLY and CDR2 FYNNEI. The CDR3, as DNA: TGTGCCAGCAGCCGCCAGGGGGCAAATTACGAGCAGTACTTC. Translation: CASSRQGANYEQYF.

The V call is TRBV7-6, the J call TRBJ2-2; D not resolved. CDR1 and CDR2 (germline): SGHVS, FNYEAQ. This CDR3 contains 12 residues. V was pared by 2 bases and J by 7 bases, with 5 bases between. CDR3 sequence (DNA): TGTGCCAGCAGCTTAAACTTCGGGGAGCTGTTTTTT. It yields the protein CASSLNFGELFF. Full variable domain (rest looked up from reference TRBV7-6 and TRBJ2-2): GAGVSQSPRYKVTKRGQDVALRCDPISGHVSLYWYRQALGQGPEFLTYFNYEAQQDKSGLPNDRFSAERPEGSISTLTIQRTEQRDSAMYRCASSLNFGELFFGEGSRLTVL.